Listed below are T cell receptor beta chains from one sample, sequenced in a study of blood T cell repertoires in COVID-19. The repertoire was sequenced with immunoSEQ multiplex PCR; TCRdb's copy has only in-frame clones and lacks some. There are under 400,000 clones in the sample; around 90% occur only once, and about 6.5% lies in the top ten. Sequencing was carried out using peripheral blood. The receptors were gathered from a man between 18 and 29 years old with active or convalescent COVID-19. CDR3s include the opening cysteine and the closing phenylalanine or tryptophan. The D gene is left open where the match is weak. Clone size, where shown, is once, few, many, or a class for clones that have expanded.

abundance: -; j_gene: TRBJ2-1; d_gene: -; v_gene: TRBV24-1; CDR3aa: CATSDSGSSGNEQFF; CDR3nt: TGTGCCACCAGTGATTCGGGGAGTAGCGGCAATGAGCAGTTCTTC
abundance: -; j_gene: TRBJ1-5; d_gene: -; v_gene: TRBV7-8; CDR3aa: CASSLARSAYSNQPQHF; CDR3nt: TGTGCCAGCAGCTTGGCCCGAAGCGCGTATAGCAATCAGCCCCAGCATTTT
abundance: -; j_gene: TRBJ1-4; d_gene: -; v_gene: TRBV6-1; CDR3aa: CATTFRTQGNEKLFF; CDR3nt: TGTGCCACTACCTTCCGGACTCAAGGAAATGAAAAACTGTTTTTT
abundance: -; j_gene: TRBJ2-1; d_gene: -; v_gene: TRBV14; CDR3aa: CASSQEAVEQFF; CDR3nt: TGTGCCAGCAGCCAAGAGGCGGTTGAGCAGTTCTTC
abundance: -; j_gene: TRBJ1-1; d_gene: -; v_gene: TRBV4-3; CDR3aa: CASSQVLDSVNTEAFF; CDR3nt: TGCGCCAGCAGCCAAGTCTTGGACAGCGTGAACACTGAAGCTTTCTTT
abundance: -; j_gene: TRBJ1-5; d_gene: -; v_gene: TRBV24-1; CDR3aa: CATSDFGLPQHF; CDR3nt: TGTGCCACCAGTGATTTCGGTCTTCCCCAGCATTTT
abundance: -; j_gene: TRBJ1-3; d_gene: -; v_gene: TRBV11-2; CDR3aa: CASTRGGTGNTIYF; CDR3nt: TGTGCCAGCACCCGGGGGGGGACAGGAAACACCATATATTTT
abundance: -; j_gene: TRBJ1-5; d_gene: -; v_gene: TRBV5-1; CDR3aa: CASSETPQAGQPQHF; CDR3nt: TGCGCCAGCAGCGAGACACCGCAAGCGGGTCAGCCCCAGCATTTT
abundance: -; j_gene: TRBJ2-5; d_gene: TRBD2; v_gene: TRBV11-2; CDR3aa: CASSLAGGQWETQYF; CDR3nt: TGTGCCAGCAGCTTAGCGGGGGGGCAGTGGGAGACCCAGTACTTC
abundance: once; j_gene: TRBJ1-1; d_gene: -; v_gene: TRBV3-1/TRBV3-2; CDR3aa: CASSQDHGGTEAFF; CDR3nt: TGTGCCAGCAGCCAAGATCACGGGGGCACTGAAGCTTTCTTT
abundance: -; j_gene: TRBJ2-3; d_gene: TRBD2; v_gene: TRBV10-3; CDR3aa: CAITSGTSLVDTQYF; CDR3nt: TGTGCCATCACCTCCGGGACTAGCCTCGTAGATACGCAGTATTTT